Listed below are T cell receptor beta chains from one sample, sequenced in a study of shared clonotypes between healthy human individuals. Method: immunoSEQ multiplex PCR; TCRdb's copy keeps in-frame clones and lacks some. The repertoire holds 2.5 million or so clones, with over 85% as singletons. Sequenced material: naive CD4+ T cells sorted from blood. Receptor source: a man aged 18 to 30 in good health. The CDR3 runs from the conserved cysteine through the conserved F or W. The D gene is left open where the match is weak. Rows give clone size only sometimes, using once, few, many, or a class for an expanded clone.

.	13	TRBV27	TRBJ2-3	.	CASRGVMTDTQYF	TGTGCCAGCAGGGGAGTTATGACAGATACGCAGTATTTT
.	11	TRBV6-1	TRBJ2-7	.	CASSEVNEQYF	TGTGCCAGCAGTGAAGTTAACGAGCAGTACTTC
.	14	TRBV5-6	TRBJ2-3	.	CASSLRGATYTQYF	TGTGCCAGCAGCTTGCGAGGGGCCACATATACGCAGTATTTT
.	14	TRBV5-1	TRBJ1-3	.	CASSRDPSGNTIYF	TGCGCCAGCAGCCGGGACCCCTCTGGAAACACCATATATTTT
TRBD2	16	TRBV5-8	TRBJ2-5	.	CASSTGLAGNQETQYF	TGTGCCAGCAGCACCGGACTAGCGGGCAACCAAGAGACCCAGTACTTC
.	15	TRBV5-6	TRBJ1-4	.	CASSSLSSTNEKLFF	TGTGCCAGCAGCTCCTTGAGTTCAACTAATGAAAAACTGTTTTTT
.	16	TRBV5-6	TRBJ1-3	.	CASSLGATSSGNTIYF	TGTGCCAGCAGCTTGGGGGCGACCAGCTCTGGAAACACCATATATTTT
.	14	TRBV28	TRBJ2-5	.	CASRGSGGVETQYF	TGTGCCAGCAGGGGCTCAGGGGGGGTAGAGACCCAGTACTTC
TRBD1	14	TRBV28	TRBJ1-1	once	CASSFDRGNTEAFF	TGTGCCAGCAGTTTCGACAGGGGGAACACTGAAGCTTTCTTT
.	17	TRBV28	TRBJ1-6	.	CASSSPGTQTNNSPLHF	TGTGCCAGCAGTTCCCCCGGGACCCAAACCAATAATTCACCCCTCCACTTT
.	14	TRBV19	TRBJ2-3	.	CASSKNLAVDTQYF	TGTGCCAGTAGCAAAAACCTAGCCGTGGATACGCAGTATTTT
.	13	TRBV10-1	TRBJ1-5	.	CASSENVDQPQHF	TGCGCCAGCAGTGAAAACGTCGATCAGCCCCAGCATTTT
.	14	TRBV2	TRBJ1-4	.	CASSVVGYNEKLFF	TGTGCCAGCAGTGTGGTAGGGTATAATGAAAAACTGTTTTTT
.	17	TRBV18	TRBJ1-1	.	CASSPPVRPFEDTEAFF	TGTGCCAGCTCACCACCGGTACGGCCTTTTGAGGACACTGAAGCTTTCTTT
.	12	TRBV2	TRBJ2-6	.	CASSEDLNVLTF	TGTGCCAGCAGTGAAGATCTAAACGTCCTGACTTTC
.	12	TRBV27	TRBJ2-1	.	CASSSSGEGEFF	TGTGCCAGCAGTTCCTCCGGGGAGGGGGAGTTCTTC
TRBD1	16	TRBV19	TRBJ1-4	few	CASKGGRADYLEKLFF	TGTGCCAGTAAAGGGGGCAGGGCCGACTACCTTGAAAAACTGTTTTTT
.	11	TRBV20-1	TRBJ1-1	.	CSALARAEAFF	TGCAGTGCCCTCGCCCGGGCTGAAGCTTTCTTT
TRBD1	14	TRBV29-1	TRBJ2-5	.	CSGGTGVSQETQYF	TGCAGCGGAGGGACAGGGGTTTCCCAAGAGACCCAGTACTTC
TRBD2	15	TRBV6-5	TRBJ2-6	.	CASTGGETGANVLTF	TGTGCCAGCACGGGGGGGGAGACTGGGGCCAACGTCCTGACTTTC
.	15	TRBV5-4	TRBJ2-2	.	CASSLDSRGVGELFF	TGTGCCAGCAGCTTGGATTCTAGGGGTGTCGGGGAGCTGTTTTTT
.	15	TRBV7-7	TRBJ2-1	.	CASSLGLAVGNEQFF	TGTGCTAGCAGCTTAGGGCTAGCAGTAGGCAATGAGCAGTTCTTC
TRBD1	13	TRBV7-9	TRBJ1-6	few	CATQTGGNSPLHF	TGTGCCACCCAGACAGGGGGGAATTCACCCCTCCACTTT
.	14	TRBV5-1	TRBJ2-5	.	CASSLGAVQETQYF	TGCGCCAGCAGCCTGGGGGCGGTTCAGGAGACCCAGTACTTC
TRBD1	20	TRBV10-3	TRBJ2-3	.	CAISESNIRTGVAPTDTQYF	TGTGCCATCAGTGAGTCAAACATTAGGACAGGGGTAGCACCCACAGATACGCAGTATTTT
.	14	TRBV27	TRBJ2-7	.	CASSAVAQSYEQYF	TGTGCCAGCAGCGCTGTCGCGCAGTCCTACGAGCAGTACTTC
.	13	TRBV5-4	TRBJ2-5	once	CASSRNVQETQYF	TGTGCCAGCAGCCGGAACGTCCAAGAGACCCAGTACTTC
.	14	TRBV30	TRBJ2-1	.	CAWSVRGSYNEQFF	TGTGCCTGGAGTGTACGAGGGTCGTACAATGAGCAGTTCTTC
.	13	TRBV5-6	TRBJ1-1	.	CASSLGPNFEAFF	TGTGCCAGCAGCTTGGGACCTAATTTTGAAGCTTTCTTT